This TCR beta chain emerged from a study of T cells in Graves' hyperthyroidism and ophthalmopathy. Study findings and constraints: The authors' 13 V-J model separated ophthalmopathy from stable hyperthyroidism. Prediction of ophthalmopathy progression came a median around 7.1 months pre-onset.

This clonotype was counted many times. No antigen is known for it. TCR beta CDR3 sequences were amplified from RNA transcripts. A set of HTBI primers served as the primers for a first-round RT-PCR of the TCR CDR3. TCRdb passed the multiplex PCR reads through MiXCR, listing each CDR3 protein once. The sample yields about 290,000 distinct CDR3 sequences, roughly 15% seen once. Uncontrolled infection, other autoimmune disease, pregnancy or lactation excluded patients. Thyroid ultrasound and orbital computed tomography, with clinical symptoms and serum thyroxine and TRAb, informed diagnoses. The germline gives CDR1 DFQATT, CDR2 SNEGSKA (reference sequence). The CDR3 runs 18 residues. After removal of 2 bases from V and 6 bases from J, the junction contained 18 bases not matched to a gene.

The rearrangement links TRBV20-1 to TRBJ2-1; 8 bases line up with TRBD2. This clonotype originated in a woman aged 25 to 39 with Graves' hyperthyroidism that later progressed to Graves' ophthalmopathy. Specimen: blood. The DNA for the CDR3 is TGCAGTGCTAGACGTCTCCGCCGAGCGGGAGCCGTCGGCAATGAGCAGTTCTTC. Protein product: CSARRLRRAGAVGNEQFF.